The T cell receptor beta chain described here comes from a study of PD-L1 blockade in urothelial cancer (dated by TCRdb to 2015 to 2018). Looking at the study overall: Every patient began therapy around 2014 and was given atezolizumab 1,200 mg intravenously every 3 weeks. Durable clinical benefit meant progression-free survival longer than 6 months, and TCR features were also tested against progression-free and overall survival. Blood samples gave a median of approximately 150,000 T cells and approximately 80,000 unique TCRs, with a median clonality of approximately 0.08. Patients had an ECOG performance status of 0 or 1 and had received between 0 and 3 prior chemotherapy regimens. Pretreatment tumor samples and matched peripheral blood, collected serially before and after atezolizumab treatment, underwent TCR sequencing. Roughly ten patients achieved durable clinical benefit and 20 did not. About 90% of the roughly 29 patients were identified as males with urothelial cancer of bladder origin, and a prior smoking history was reported by 18 of 29 patients. Pretreatment blood TCR-seq was available for about 27 patients, at least one posttreatment blood collection was obtained for approximately 24 patients, and tumor TCR-seq was available for approximately 24 patients. Somatic, immune and clinical correlates of response to PD-L1 blockade with atezolizumab in urothelial cancer were the focus of an exploratory multi-omic analysis. Blood samples were analyzed at two time points: 3 weeks after treatment start (second dose) and 6 weeks after treatment start. In the same patients, whole exome sequencing and RNA sequencing of pretreatment tumors were performed in addition to TCR sequencing. Overall study results and their limits: Because the sample size was small (n of about 29) and many exploratory analyses were performed, the results are intended to be hypothesis-generating. Improved progression-free and overall survival was associated with having pretreatment peripheral blood TCR clonality below the median. Patients with durable benefit showed greater expansion of tumor-associated TCR clones in peripheral blood 3 weeks after starting treatment (n of about 20, p = 0.022).

Synthetic TCR analog templates were spiked into each PCR so that absolute template abundance could be estimated from read counts. Using the immunoSEQ assay, TCRbeta CDR3 regions were amplified from genomic DNA with bias-controlled V and J gene primers. Sequencing of rearranged TCRbeta segments was done at approximately 20X coverage. In the source study's methods: Clustering was used to correct sequencing errors, and CDR3s were annotated against IMGT to assign V, D and J genes. Out-of-frame and stop-codon sequences were excluded, and only productive TCRbeta rearrangements were used in downstream analyses. To compute clonality, Shannon entropy was normalized by the log of the number of unique productive sequences and then subtracted from one. Clones differing between time points or between blood and tumor were identified using Fisher's exact test with Benjamini-Hochberg correction, with an adjusted p below 0.01 applied as the threshold. Entries here come from immuneACCESS through TCRdb and include only in-frame sequences with V and J called. Some clones fail to appear in such tables; in the studies checked, an unresolved V gene covers under half of the shortfall, and the cause of the remainder is unknown. The DNA gave D and trimming, while V, J and clone size come from that table. This sample holds about 57,000 clones; 86% were observed only once. Less than 3% of the sample goes to the ten largest clones.

As to this clone: Its antigen specificity is not known. No clone much larger than this one lies a single base away; base qualities are absent.

A total of 29 patients with locally advanced or metastatic urothelial carcinoma, treated at Memorial Sloan Kettering on a trial protocol, made up the cohort. Peripheral blood mononuclear cells were collected pretreatment and during treatment, with between 1 and 8 total time points per patient. The Qiagen DNeasy Blood extraction kit was used to purify genomic DNA from total PBMCs and tumor samples. PBMCs were collected pretreatment and during treatment, and were isolated and stored as previously described. The V and J ends are trimmed by 1 base and 1 base, leaving 5 bases between them. The CDR3 goes from the cysteine to the phenylalanine over 13 residues. Only the CDR3 DNA stays, 39 bases, in frame from base 1. The germline V gene encodes CDR1 SGHRS and CDR2 YFSETQ.

The receptor's source is a man aged 45-60 years with urothelial cancer. The chain is made from TRBV5-1 and TRBJ2-5; no confident D gene assignment can be made. The starting material was PBMCs, obtained around atezolizumab (anti-PD-L1) treatment. The sequenced DNA: TGCGCCAGCAGCTTGCTATTCCAAGAGACCCAGTACTTC. The encoded protein is CASSLLFQETQYF. When the CDR3 is completed using the reference TRBV5-1 and TRBJ2-5 genes on either side, the full variable domain is KAGVTQTPRYLIKTRGQQVTLSCSPISGHRSVSWYQQTPGQGLQFLFEYFSETQRNKGNFPGRFSGRQFSNSRSEMNVSTLELGDSALYLCASSLLFQETQYFGPGTRLLVL.